The rows below give T cell receptor beta chains drawn from one sample of a study of CXCR3 chemokines and chemotherapy response in bladder cancer. TCRdb itself ran the PCR reads through MiXCR, one entry per CDR3 protein. The profile shows several thousand distinct CDR3 sequences, 10% to 15% of them singletons. This sample was taken from a patient whose treatment included neoadjuvant chemotherapy. Receptor source: a human donor with bladder cancer that responded to neoadjuvant chemotherapy. Both conserved end residues are part of each CDR3. The order of the fields is J gene, clone size, V gene, D gene, CDR3 protein, CDR3 DNA. The D gene is left open where the match is weak. The size entry is marked missing in some rows and otherwise reads once, few, many or a size class.

>TRBJ2-2|many|TRBV10-3|.
CAISEGVAGELFF
TGTGCCATCAGTGAGGGGGTGGCCGGGGAGCTGTTTTTT
>TRBJ1-1|.|TRBV9|.
CASSRGSLGNTEAFF
TGTGCCAGCAGCAGGGGGTCCCTTGGGAACACTGAAGCTTTCTTT
>TRBJ2-5|many|TRBV7-5|.
CISVPEASGSRASGVVETQYF
.
>TRBJ1-6|.|TRBV19|TRBD1
CASSPGTGGGDSPLHF
TGTGCCAGCTCGCCCGGGACAGGGGGCGGTGATTCACCCCTCCACTTT
>TRBJ2-3|many|TRBV6-1|TRBD2
CATLRGTSGVTDTQYF
TGTGCCACCTTAAGAGGGACTAGCGGGGTAACAGATACGCAGTATTTT
>TRBJ1-1|many|TRBV18|.
CASSPNPGGPEAFF
TGTGCCAGCTCACCGAATCCGGGGGGACCTGAAGCTTTCTTT
>TRBJ2-2|medium-sized|TRBV6-1|.
CASSVVGAEAGELFF
TGTGCCAGCAGTGTTGTTGGGGCGGAGGCCGGGGAGCTGTTTTTT
>TRBJ2-7|.|TRBV27|.
CASRSRQGGGSYEQYF
TGTGCCAGCAGGTCCCGACAGGGAGGGGGCTCCTACGAGCAGTACTTC
>TRBJ1-3|few|TRBV10-3|.
CAISASIGNTIYF
TGTGCCATCAGTGCGAGCATCGGAAACACCATATATTTT
>TRBJ1-4|few|TRBV7-9|.
CASSSRDTLTNEKLFF
TGTGCCAGCAGCTCCCGGGACACCTTAACTAATGAAAAACTGTTTTTT
>TRBJ1-1|many|TRBV7-9|.
CASSFSLRDAFF
TGTGCCAGCAGCTTTTCGTTAAGGGACGCTTTCTTT
>TRBJ2-1|few|TRBV12-5|.
CASGLVHRYNEQFF
TGTGCTAGTGGTTTGGTACACAGGTACAATGAGCAGTTCTTC
>TRBJ2-3|many|TRBV19|.
CASSPPVQARNTQYF
TGTGCCAGTAGTCCCCCCGTACAGGCCAGAAATACGCAGTATTTT
>TRBJ2-2|medium-sized|TRBV19|TRBD2
CASSIRSGGGELFF
TGTGCCAGTAGTATACGTAGCGGGGGAGGGGAGCTGTTTTTT
>TRBJ1-2|medium-sized|TRBV6-1|TRBD1
CASSETERTGVYGYTF
TGTGCCAGCAGTGAGACGGAGAGGACAGGCGTCTATGGCTACACCTTC
>TRBJ2-6|large|TRBV6-6|.
CASSTELSGANVLTF
TGTGCCAGCAGTACCGAACTCTCTGGGGCCAACGTCCTGACTTTC
>TRBJ1-1|few|TRBV16|.
CASSTDGNRNTEAFF
TGTGCCAGCAGCACGGACGGGAACCGGAACACTGAAGCTTTCTTT
>TRBJ1-1|many|TRBV6-1|.
CASTPGQGLMLSAFF
TGTGCCAGCACCCCGGGACAAGGGTTGATGTTGTCGGCTTTCTTT
>TRBJ1-5|few|TRBV10-3|.
CAISESNQPQHF
TGTGCCATCAGTGAGTCGAATCAGCCCCAGCATTTT
>TRBJ1-2|many|TRBV12-3/TRBV12-4|.
CASSNGHVNYTF
TGTGCCAGCAGCAACGGCCATGTGAACTACACCTTC
>TRBJ2-5|few|TRBV12-3/TRBV12-4|TRBD2
CASTRSSGGHLRYF
TGTGCCAGCACCCGCTCTAGCGGGGGGCACCTTCGGTACTTC
>TRBJ1-1|many|TRBV18|TRBD1
CASSPLNRGGTEAFF
TGTGCCAGCTCACCACTAAACAGGGGAGGCACTGAAGCTTTCTTT
>TRBJ2-4|many|TRBV13|.
CASSLNTGGVNIQYF
TGTGCCAGCAGCTTAAACACAGGGGGGGTAAACATTCAGTACTTC
>TRBJ2-5|many|TRBV5-4|TRBD2
CASSLALTSGGAGETQYF
TGTGCCAGCAGCTTGGCCCTGACTAGCGGGGGGGCCGGCGAGACCCAGTACTTC
>TRBJ2-5|many|TRBV7-2|.
CASSLANAKGETQYF
TGTGCCAGCAGCTTAGCGAATGCAAAGGGGGAGACCCAGTACTTC
>TRBJ2-2|few|TRBV30|TRBD2
CAWRPSGGAGELFF
TGTGCCTGGAGGCCTAGCGGGGGGGCCGGGGAGCTGTTTTTT
>TRBJ2-7|few|TRBV12-3/TRBV12-4|TRBD1
CASSLRRQGANEQYF
TGTGCCAGCAGTTTGAGGCGCCAGGGGGCCAACGAGCAGTACTTC
>TRBJ2-3|many|TRBV19|.
CASTTTGTADTQYF
TGTGCCAGTACCACCACCGGGACCGCAGATACGCAGTATTTT
>TRBJ2-7|.|TRBV11-2|.
CASRPTHYEQYF
TGTGCCAGCAGACCAACTCACTACGAGCAGTACTTC
>TRBJ2-2|.|TRBV7-9|.
CASTNTGELFF
TGTGCCAGCACCAACACCGGGGAGCTGTTTTTT
>TRBJ1-2|medium-sized|TRBV7-2|TRBD1
CASLDRGVYGYTF
TGTGCCAGCCTGGACAGGGGGGTCTATGGCTACACCTTC
>TRBJ2-3|many|TRBV7-2|TRBD2
CASSLGLAGARNAQYF
TGTGCCAGCAGCTTGGGACTAGCGGGGGCCCGTAACGCGCAGTATTTT
>TRBJ1-1|many|TRBV30|TRBD1
CAWSVEGGWTEAFF
TGTGCCTGGAGTGTAGAAGGGGGCTGGACTGAAGCTTTCTTT
>TRBJ1-1|few|TRBV10-1|.
CASSESGELNTEAFF
TGCGCCAGCAGTGAGTCTGGGGAGCTGAACACTGAAGCTTTCTTT
>TRBJ1-4|once|TRBV14|.
CASSQELGGLGEKLFF
TGTGCCAGCAGCCAAGAGTTGGGGGGCTTGGGCGAAAAACTGTTTTTT
>TRBJ2-5|many|TRBV9|TRBD2
CASSDRLAGQETQYF
TGTGCCAGCAGCGACCGTCTAGCGGGCCAAGAGACCCAGTACTTC
>TRBJ1-1|.|TRBV27|.
CASSLFRNTEAFF
TGTGCCAGCAGTTTATTCAGGAACACTGAAGCTTTCTTT
>TRBJ2-1|many|TRBV10-3|TRBD2
CAISETTGGFNEQFF
TGTGCCATCAGTGAAACAACGGGGGGGTTCAATGAGCAGTTCTTC
>TRBJ1-4|many|TRBV30|.
CAWSREGRANEKLFF
TGTGCCTGGAGTAGGGAAGGGAGAGCTAATGAAAAACTGTTTTTT
>TRBJ1-1|many|TRBV18|.
CASSYAGTANTEAFF
TGTGCCAGCTCATACGCCGGGACGGCAAACACTGAAGCTTTCTTT
>TRBJ1-5|medium-sized|TRBV19|TRBD1
CASSIQGAGNQPQHF
TGTGCCAGTAGTATACAGGGGGCGGGCAATCAGCCCCAGCATTTT
>TRBJ2-1|medium-sized|TRBV19|TRBD2
CASSVVSGGARNEQFF
TGTGCCAGTAGTGTCGTGAGCGGGGGGGCCCGCAATGAGCAGTTCTTC
>TRBJ1-1|many|TRBV12-3/TRBV12-4|TRBD1
CASSLEGQGDAEAFF
TGTGCCAGCAGTTTAGAAGGACAGGGGGATGCTGAAGCTTTCTTT
>TRBJ1-2|medium-sized|TRBV5-6|.
CASSLPIPPYGYTF
TGTGCCAGCAGCTTGCCCATTCCGCCGTATGGCTACACCTTC
>TRBJ2-5|many|TRBV6-5|.
CASSYSQDQETQYF
TGTGCCAGCAGTTACTCCCAGGACCAAGAGACCCAGTACTTC
>TRBJ1-4|.|TRBV20-1|.
CSARTGLELFF
TGCAGTGCTCGCACAGGACTAGAACTGTTTTTT
>TRBJ1-4|many|TRBV5-6|.
CASSLVGGANEKLFF
TGTGCCAGCAGCTTGGTGGGGGGAGCTAATGAAAAACTGTTTTTT
>TRBJ2-6|.|TRBV7-9|.
CASSGPGHPFGANVLTF
TGTGCCAGCAGCGGTCCGGGACACCCCTTTGGGGCCAACGTCCTGACTTTC
>TRBJ2-2|.|TRBV7-9|.
CASSLERQMNTGELFF
TGTGCCAGCAGCTTAGAGCGGCAAATGAACACCGGGGAGCTGTTTTTT
>TRBJ1-1|.|TRBV12-3/TRBV12-4|.
CASSLVDNTEAFF
TGTGCCAGCAGTTTGGTCGACAACACTGAAGCTTTCTTT
>TRBJ2-3|few|TRBV6-5|TRBD2
CASSRFTSGGFTDTQYF
TGTGCCAGCAGTCGATTTACTAGCGGGGGGTTTACAGATACGCAGTATTTT
>TRBJ2-5|medium-sized|TRBV6-2/TRBV6-3|TRBD2
CASSPRRGGRETQYF
TGTGCCAGCAGCCCTAGACGGGGGGGCCGGGAGACCCAGTACTTC
>TRBJ2-1|.|TRBV11-2|TRBD2
CASSTGTSGGGEQFF
TGTGCCAGCAGTACCGGGACTAGCGGGGGAGGTGAGCAGTTCTTC
>TRBJ2-1|many|TRBV6-5|TRBD2
CASSYSSTSGSSYNEQFF
TGTGCCAGCAGTTACTCTTCGACTAGCGGAAGCTCCTACAATGAGCAGTTCTTC
>TRBJ1-6|many|TRBV14|.
CASSRPQGNNSPLHF
TGTGCCAGCAGCCGACCCCAGGGGAATAATTCACCCCTCCACTTT
>TRBJ2-1|many|TRBV18|TRBD2
CASSPPSSGPYNEQFF
TGTGCCAGCTCACCACCGTCTAGCGGGCCTTACAATGAGCAGTTCTTC
>TRBJ2-5|many|TRBV5-4|.
CASSLNPTGPETQYF
TGTGCCAGCAGCTTAAACCCGACTGGGCCCGAGACCCAGTACTTC
>TRBJ2-5|.|TRBV6-6|TRBD1
CASSYPGQGVTQETQYF
TGTGCCAGCAGTTACCCGGGACAGGGGGTTACCCAAGAGACCCAGTACTTC
>TRBJ2-3|many|TRBV7-2|TRBD2
CASSPRTSGGTDTQYF
TGTGCCAGCAGCCCGCGGACTAGCGGGGGCACAGATACGCAGTATTTT